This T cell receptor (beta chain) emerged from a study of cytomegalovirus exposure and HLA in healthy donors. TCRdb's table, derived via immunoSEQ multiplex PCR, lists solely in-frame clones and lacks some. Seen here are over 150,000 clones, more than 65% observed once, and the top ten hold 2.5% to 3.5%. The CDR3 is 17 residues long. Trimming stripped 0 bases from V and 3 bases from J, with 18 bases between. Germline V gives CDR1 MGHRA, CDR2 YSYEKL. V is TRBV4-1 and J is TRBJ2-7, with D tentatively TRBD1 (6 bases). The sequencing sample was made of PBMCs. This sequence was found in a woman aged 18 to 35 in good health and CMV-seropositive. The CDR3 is CASSQENLQGKLYEQYF. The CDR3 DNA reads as TGCGCCAGCAGCCAAGAGAACCTACAGGGTAAACTCTACGAGCAGTACTTC.